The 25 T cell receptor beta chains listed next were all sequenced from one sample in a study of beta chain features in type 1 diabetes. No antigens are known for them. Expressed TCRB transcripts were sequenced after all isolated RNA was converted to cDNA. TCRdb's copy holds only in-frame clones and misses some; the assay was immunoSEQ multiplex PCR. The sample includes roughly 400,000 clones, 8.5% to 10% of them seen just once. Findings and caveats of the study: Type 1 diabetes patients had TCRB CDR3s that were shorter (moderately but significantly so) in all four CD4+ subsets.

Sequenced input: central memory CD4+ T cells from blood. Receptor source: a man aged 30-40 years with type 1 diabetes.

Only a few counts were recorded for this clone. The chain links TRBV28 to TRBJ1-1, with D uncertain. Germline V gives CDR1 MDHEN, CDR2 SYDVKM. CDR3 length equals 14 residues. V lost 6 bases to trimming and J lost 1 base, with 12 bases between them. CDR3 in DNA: TGTGCCAGCAGCCCTGTACGGACGAACACTGAAGCTTTCTTT. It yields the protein CASSPVRTNTEAFF.

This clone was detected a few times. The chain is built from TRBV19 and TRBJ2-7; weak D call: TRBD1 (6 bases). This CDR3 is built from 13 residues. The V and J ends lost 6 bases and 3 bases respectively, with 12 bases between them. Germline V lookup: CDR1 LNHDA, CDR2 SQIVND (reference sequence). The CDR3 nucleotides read TGTGCCAGTAGCAAAGACAGGCTCTACGAGCAGTACTTC. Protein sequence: CASSKDRLYEQYF. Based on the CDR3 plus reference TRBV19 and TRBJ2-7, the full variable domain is DGGITQSPKYLFRKEGQNVTLSCEQNLNHDAMYWYRQDPGQGLRLIYYSQIVNDFQKGDIAEGYSVSREKKESFPLTVTSAQKNPTAFYLCASSKDRLYEQYFGPGTRLTVT.

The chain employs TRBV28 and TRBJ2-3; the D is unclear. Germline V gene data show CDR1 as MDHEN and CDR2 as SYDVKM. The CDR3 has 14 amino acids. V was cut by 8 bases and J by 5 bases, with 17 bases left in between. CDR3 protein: CASLPRFFIDTQYF. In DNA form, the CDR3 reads TGTGCCAGCCTTCCGAGGTTTTTTATAGATACGCAGTATTTT.

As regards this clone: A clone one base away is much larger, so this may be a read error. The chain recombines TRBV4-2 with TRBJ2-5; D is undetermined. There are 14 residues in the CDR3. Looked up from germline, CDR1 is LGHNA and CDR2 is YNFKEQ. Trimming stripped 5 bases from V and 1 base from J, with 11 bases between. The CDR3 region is CASSLVQTQETQYF. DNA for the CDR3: TGTGCCAGCAGCTTGGTACAGACCCAAGAGACCCAGTACTTC.

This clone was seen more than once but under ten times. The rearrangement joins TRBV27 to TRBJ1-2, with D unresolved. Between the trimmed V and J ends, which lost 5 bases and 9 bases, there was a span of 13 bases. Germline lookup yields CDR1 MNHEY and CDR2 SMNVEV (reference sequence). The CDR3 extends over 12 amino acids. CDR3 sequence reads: CASSPPGASYTF. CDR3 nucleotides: TGTGCCAGCAGTCCCCCGGGAGCCAGCTACACCTTC.

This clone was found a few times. CDR3 sequence (DNA): TGTGCCAGCAGCTTAGCTAGCGGACTCTACAATGAGCAGTTCTTC. Its translation is CASSLASGLYNEQFF. The chain couples TRBV7-2 to TRBJ2-1, with D tentatively TRBD2 (6 bases). The length of the CDR3 is 15 residues. Trimming removed 0 bases at V and 3 bases at J, with 9 bases between. Germline CDR1 is SGHTA and CDR2 is FQGNSA.

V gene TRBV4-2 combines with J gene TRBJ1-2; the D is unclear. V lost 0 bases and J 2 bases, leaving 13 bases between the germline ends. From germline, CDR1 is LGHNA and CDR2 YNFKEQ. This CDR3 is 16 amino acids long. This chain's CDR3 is CASSQELNNPNYGYTF. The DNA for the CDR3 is TGTGCCAGCAGCCAAGAATTGAACAACCCCAACTATGGCTACACCTTC.

In DNA, the CDR3 is TGTGCCAGCAGCCGTACTAGCGGGAGAATTAACTACAATGAGCAGTTCTTC. Protein: CASSRTSGRINYNEQFF. This chain links TRBV11-1 with TRBJ2-1, with 11 bases aligning to TRBD2. The CDR3 spans 17 residues. CDR1 and CDR2 from the germline V gene are SGHAT and FQDESV (reference sequence). The ends lost 5 bases at V and 3 bases at J; junction bases unmatched: 9.

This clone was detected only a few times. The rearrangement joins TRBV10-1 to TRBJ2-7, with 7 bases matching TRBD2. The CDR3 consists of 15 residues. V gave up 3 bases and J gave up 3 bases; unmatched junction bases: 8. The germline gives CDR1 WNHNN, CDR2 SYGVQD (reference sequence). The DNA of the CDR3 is TGCGCCAGCAGTGATTCGGGGGGACTTCACTACGAGCAGTACTTC. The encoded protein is CASSDSGGLHYEQYF.

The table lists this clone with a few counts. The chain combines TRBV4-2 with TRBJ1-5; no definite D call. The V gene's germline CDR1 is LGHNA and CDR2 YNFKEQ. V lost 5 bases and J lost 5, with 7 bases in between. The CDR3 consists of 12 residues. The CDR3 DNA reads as TGTGCCAGCAGCTGGGGTTATCAGCCCCAGCATTTT. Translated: CASSWGYQPQHF.

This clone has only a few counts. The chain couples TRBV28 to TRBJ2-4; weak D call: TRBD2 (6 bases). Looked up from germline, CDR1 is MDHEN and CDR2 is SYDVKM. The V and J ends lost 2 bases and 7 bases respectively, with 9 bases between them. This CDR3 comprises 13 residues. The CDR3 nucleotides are TGTGCCAGCAGTTTAGCGGGACCTAACATTCAGTACTTC. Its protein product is CASSLAGPNIQYF.

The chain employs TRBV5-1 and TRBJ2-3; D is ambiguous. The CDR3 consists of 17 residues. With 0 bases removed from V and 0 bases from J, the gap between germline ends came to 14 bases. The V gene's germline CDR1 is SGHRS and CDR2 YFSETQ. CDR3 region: CASSLGSTATSTDTQYF. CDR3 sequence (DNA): TGCGCCAGCAGCTTGGGCTCGACGGCAACTAGCACAGATACGCAGTATTTT. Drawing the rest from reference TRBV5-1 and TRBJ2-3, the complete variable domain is KAGVTQTPRYLIKTRGQQVTLSCSPISGHRSVSWYQQTPGQGLQFLFEYFSETQRNKGNFPGRFSGRQFSNSRSEMNVSTLELGDSALYLCASSLGSTATSTDTQYFGPGTRLTVL.

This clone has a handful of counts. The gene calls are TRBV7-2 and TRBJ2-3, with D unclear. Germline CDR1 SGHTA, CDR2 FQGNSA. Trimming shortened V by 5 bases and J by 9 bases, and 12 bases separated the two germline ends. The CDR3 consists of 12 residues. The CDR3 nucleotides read TGTGCCAGCAGCCCCCGGTTCTCGACGCAGTATTTT. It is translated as CASSPRFSTQYF.

In DNA, the CDR3 is TGTGCCAGCAGCTTAGGGCTAGCGGGAGACCATGAGCAGTTCTTC. This sequence encodes CASSLGLAGDHEQFF. The chain uses TRBV7-9 and TRBJ2-1; 10 bases match TRBD2. CDR1 SEHNR and CDR2 FQNEAQ come from the germline V gene (reference sequence). The CDR3 extends over 15 amino acids. The V gene end was trimmed by 1 base and the J gene end by 8 bases; junction bases not matched to a gene: 5.

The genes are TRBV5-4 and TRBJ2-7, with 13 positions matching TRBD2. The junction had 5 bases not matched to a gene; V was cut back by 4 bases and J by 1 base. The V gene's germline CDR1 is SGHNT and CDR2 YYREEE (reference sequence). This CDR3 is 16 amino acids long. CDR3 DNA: TGTGCCAGCAGCCCAGGACTAGCGGGAGTATCCTACGAGCAGTACTTC. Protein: CASSPGLAGVSYEQYF.

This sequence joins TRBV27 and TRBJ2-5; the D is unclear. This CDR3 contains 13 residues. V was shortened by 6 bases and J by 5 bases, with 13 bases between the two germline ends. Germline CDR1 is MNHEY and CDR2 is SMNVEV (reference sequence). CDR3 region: CASRPNPWETQYF. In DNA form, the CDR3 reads TGTGCCAGCAGACCGAACCCTTGGGAGACCCAGTACTTC.

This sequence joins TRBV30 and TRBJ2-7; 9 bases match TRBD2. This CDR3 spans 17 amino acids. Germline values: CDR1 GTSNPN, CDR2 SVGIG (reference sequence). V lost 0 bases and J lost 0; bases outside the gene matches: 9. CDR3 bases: TGTGCCTGGAGTGTAGGGCTAGCGGGATTTAGCTCCTACGAGCAGTACTTC. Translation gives CAWSVGLAGFSSYEQYF.

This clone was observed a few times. CDR3 amino acids: CASSLVRQGALMNTEAFF. In DNA, the CDR3 is TGTGCCAGCAGCTTAGTAAGGCAGGGGGCACTCATGAACACTGAAGCTTTCTTT. J is TRBJ1-1 and V is TRBV11-2; 8 bases match TRBD1. J gave up 0 bases and V 1 base, and 10 bases lay outside the gene matches. The germline gives CDR1 SGHAT, CDR2 FQNNGV. This CDR3 contains 18 residues. Drawing the rest from reference TRBV11-2 and TRBJ1-1, the complete variable domain is EAGVAQSPRYKIIEKRQSVAFWCNPISGHATLYWYQQILGQGPKLLIQFQNNGVVDDSQLPKDRFSAERLKGVDSTLKIQPAKLEDSAVYLCASSLVRQGALMNTEAFFGQGTRLTVV.

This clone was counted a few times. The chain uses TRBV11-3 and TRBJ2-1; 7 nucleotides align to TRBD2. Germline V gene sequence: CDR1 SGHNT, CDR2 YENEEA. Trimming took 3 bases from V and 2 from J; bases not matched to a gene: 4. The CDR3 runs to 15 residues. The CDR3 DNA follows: TGTGCCAGCAGCTTGAGTGGGACTACCTACAATGAGCAGTTCTTC. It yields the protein CASSLSGTTYNEQFF.

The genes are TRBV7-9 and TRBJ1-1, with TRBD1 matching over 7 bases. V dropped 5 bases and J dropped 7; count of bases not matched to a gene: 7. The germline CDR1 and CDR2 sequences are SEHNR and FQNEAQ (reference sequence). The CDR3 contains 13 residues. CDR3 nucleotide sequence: TGTGCCAGCAGCCTGGGACAGATATTTGAAGCTTTCTTT. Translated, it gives CASSLGQIFEAFF.

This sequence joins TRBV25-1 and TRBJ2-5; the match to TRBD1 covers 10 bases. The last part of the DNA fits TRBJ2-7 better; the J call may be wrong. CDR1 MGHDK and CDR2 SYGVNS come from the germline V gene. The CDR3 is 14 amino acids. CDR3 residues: CASSARQGAYEQYF. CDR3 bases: TGTGCCAGCAGTGCGAGACAGGGGGCATACGAGCAGTACTTC.

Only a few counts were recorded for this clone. The CDR3 spells CASRAGANTEAFF. The CDR3 bases are TGTGCCAGCAGGGCAGGGGCGAACACTGAAGCTTTCTTT. This chain links TRBV7-3 with TRBJ1-1; the D gene is possibly TRBD1 (6 bases). Between the trimmed V and J ends, which lost 6 bases and 1 base, there was a span of 9 bases. CDR1 and CDR2 (germline): SGHTA, FQGTGA. The CDR3 spans 13 residues.

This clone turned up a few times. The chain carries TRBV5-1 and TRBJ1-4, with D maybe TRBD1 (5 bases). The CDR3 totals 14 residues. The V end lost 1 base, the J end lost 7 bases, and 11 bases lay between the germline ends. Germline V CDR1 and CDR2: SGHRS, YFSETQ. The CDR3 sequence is CASSLQGSVEKLFF. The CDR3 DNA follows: TGCGCCAGCAGCTTGCAGGGCTCCGTTGAAAAACTGTTTTTT.

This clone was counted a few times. Written as DNA, the CDR3 is TGTGCCAGTACCCAGGGCCGACAGAACACTGAAGCTTTCTTT. It is translated as CASTQGRQNTEAFF. The genes are TRBV19 and TRBJ1-1, with D perhaps TRBD1 (5 bases). With 7 bases removed from V and 1 base from J, the gap between germline ends came to 13 bases. The germline CDR1 and CDR2 sequences are LNHDA and SQIVND (reference sequence). CDR3 size: 14 residues.

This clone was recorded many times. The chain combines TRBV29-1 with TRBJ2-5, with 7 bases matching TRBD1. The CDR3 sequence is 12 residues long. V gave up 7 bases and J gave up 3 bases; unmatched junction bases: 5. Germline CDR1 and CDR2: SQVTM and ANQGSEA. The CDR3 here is CSASDREETQYF. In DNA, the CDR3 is TGCAGCGCATCCGACAGGGAAGAGACCCAGTACTTC.